This T cell receptor (beta chain) is drawn from a study of cytotoxic CD8 clonotypes in ibrutinib-treated CLL. As for this clone: Its target is not known.

The study, taken as a whole, reports: Clonality (at baseline) was higher than in age-matched healthy donors and tracked circulating CD8+ T-cell counts.

Germline CDR1 and CDR2: SNHLY and FYNNEI. The CDR3 loop spans 13 amino acids. The V and J ends lost 10 bases and 5 bases respectively, with 14 bases between them. The repertoire was sequenced with immunoSEQ multiplex PCR; TCRdb's copy has only in-frame clones and lacks some. The table has roughly 100,000 clones, 70% to 80% seen once. The TCR comes from a human donor with chronic lymphocytic leukemia. This sequence joins TRBV2 and TRBJ1-4, with D unresolved. Sample: PBMCs, taken after 12 months of ibrutinib treatment. CDR3 nucleotides: TGTGCCACCCGGACCGTAACGAATGAAAAACTGTTTTTT. Encoded protein: CATRTVTNEKLFF.